The present TCR beta chain was sequenced within a study of cytomegalovirus exposure and HLA in healthy donors (dated by TCRdb to 2016 to 2017). About the investigation overall: According to an earlier analysis of 550 to 700 of the donors, about 180 million T cells yielded some 110 million unique TCR beta sequences and roughly 280 Gb of sequence data. Every discovery cohort repertoire had been produced on one sequencing platform. Donor age, sex, ethnicity and CMV serostatus were compiled together with the repertoire data. A later genetic analysis used genome-wide SNP genotypes for 398 of the 666 donors, treating that subset as a discovery cohort. Approximately 310 gigabases of sequencing data and 78 million or so unique TCR sequences were included in an early release covering about 600 HLA-typed donors. Of the approximately 370 genotyped donors, 65% to 90% were placed in the genetic ancestry cluster associated with self-reported Caucasian donors. In an earlier analysis of roughly 600 of the donors, high-throughput TCR beta sequencing was used to judge whether each TCR beta V gene segment behaved as functional or pseudogenic. The number of typed donors differed by locus: about 629-630 for A, B, C, DRB1 and DQB1; some 500 for DQA1; around 610 for DPA1; and approximately 450 for DPB1. The study profiled the T cell repertoires of more than 500 subjects by immunosequencing and related them to cytomegalovirus serostatus. The study combined high-throughput TCR immunosequencing, statistical association of individual TCRs with disease status, and machine learning to predict cytomegalovirus infection status. The study was designed to test whether signatures of past pathogen exposure could be identified by cataloging public T cell receptors. Rather than drawing on any new phenotypic data, the later analysis identified candidate immune exposures from TCR beta sequences and the way those sequences occurred across donors. HLA typing included class I and class II loci at four-digit resolution. A separate validation cohort of approximately 130 different subjects was used in addition to the roughly 670-subject first cohort. Among almost 400 genotyped donors of the cohort, an average of approximately 240,000 unique TCR beta nucleotide sequences were sequenced per donor, around 20% of them non-productive. Because of strong linkage in the cohort, 5 or 6 DR-DQ haplotypes were treated as single units for association and clustering. A later analysis re-analyzed previously published TCR beta repertoires from roughly 600 donors and added high-resolution HLA genotyping to study TCR occurrence patterns.

General conclusions and limits of the study: In vitro tests confirmed that a few of the cytomegalovirus-associated TCR beta chains recognize cytomegalovirus antigens. In a later analysis, several top co-occurrence clusters were reported to appear linked to parvovirus B19, influenza, CMV and Epstein-Barr virus. HLA typing was unavailable for some donors at each locus, so association tests used only the typed subset. Strong co-occurrence of HLA alleles, especially DR and DQ, made assigning TCR associations to individual alleles difficult. In both the original and validation cohorts, the classifier was reported to diagnose cytomegalovirus status with high specificity and sensitivity. A later analysis found that HLA-associated TCR beta chains were more clonally expanded and had lower generation probabilities than equally common non-associated chains. An earlier analysis of 450 to 750 of the donors showed that most TCR beta V segments appeared in productive rearrangements either about 87% or about 30% of the time, which broadly matched IMGT annotations. According to a later genetic analysis, donors in an Asian-associated ancestry cluster had fewer N-insertions in productive TCRs than the approximately 700-donor mean. According to a later analysis, most CMV-associated TCR beta chains appeared to be HLA-restricted, and the HLA associations seemed to be driven largely by CMV exposure. Roughly uniform sequencing depth across donors was assumed in presence/absence analyses, although this assumption may not hold. A further reported finding was that TCR beta sequences accurately predicted the HLA-A and HLA-B alleles for most subjects in the first cohort. The study listed 164 TCR beta chains as associated with cytomegalovirus. Linkage disequilibrium might explain the correlated functional status among segregating V segments, but an unknown experimental factor could not be excluded. Immune exposure information for the cohort was limited to CMV serostatus. The cohort was sequenced for TCR beta chains only, and without alpha or paired-chain data the features that could be detected were limited. According to a later analysis, TCR association rates differed among HLA loci, with DRB1 alleles showing the most associated TCRs and HLA-C alleles showing the fewest. Because counts were too low, seventeen rarely observed V segments, including chromosome 9 orphons, were excluded from the earlier analysis of about 500 of the donors. Across donors, most TCR sequences were observed very rarely, whereas some public TCRs were present in many individuals. An association between a missense DCLRE1C variant and V-gene and J-gene trimming of TCR beta chains was found in a later genetic analysis and replicated in an independent cohort. It was suggested by the authors that the approach could potentially be generalized to other disease states and immunological phenotypes. At a false discovery rate of 0.05, a later analysis linked 16,000 or so TCR beta sequences to specific HLA alleles. The sequencing pipeline was judged likely to have produced a cluster of highly shared sequence variants as a technical artifact.

The receptor library was made with the immunoSEQ multiplex PCR assay. For the multiplex PCR, a mixture combining 60 forward primers for TCR Vbeta segments and 13 reverse primers for TCR Jbeta segments was used. A multiplex PCR assay on genomic DNA amplified the CDR3 region of rearranged TCR beta genes. The amplified TCR beta libraries were sequenced on the Illumina HiSeq System as 87-base-pair reads. The study's own analysis went as follows. A later analysis tallied 75 million to 95 million unique TCR beta chains across the 666 repertoires, and approximately 9.9 million of those chains were shared by two or more donors. A nearest-neighbor algorithm error-corrected the raw reads and collapsed the reads into unique sequences, merging closely related sequences to remove PCR and sequencing errors. V, D and J gene segments were assigned by aligning CDR3 sequences to IMGT reference sequences. Each retained sequence needed at least a six-nucleotide match to both a V gene segment and a J gene segment. A rearrangement was called productive if the CDR3 had no stop codons and remained in frame with V and J, and every other rearrangement was called non-productive. CDR3 was defined by IMGT convention, running from the second conserved V-encoded cysteine to the conserved J-encoded phenylalanine. In an earlier analysis of 587 of the donors, sequences lacking an unambiguous match to a single V gene segment were excluded. In an earlier analysis of 450 to 750 of the donors, a V segment was called functional when productive rearrangements were above 56.7%, and segregating when the standard deviation between donors exceeded 5%. A statistical classification framework was built to diagnose cytomegalovirus status from the catalog of TCR beta chain sequences. V and J gene assignment, in a later analysis, came from comparing TCR nucleotide sequences with IMGT/GENE-DB human TR gene sequences. Using the TCRdist pipeline, a later analysis assigned CDR3 sequences along with most-parsimonious VDJ recombination scenarios. In a later analysis, every TCR beta chain was defined by the combination of its CDR3 amino acid sequence and its V-gene family, and reads without a unique V-gene family were dropped. A later analysis removed several hundred highly shared, low-generation-probability nucleotide sequences to deal with suspected cross-contamination and a sequencing artifact. A later analysis calculated a clonal expansion index for each public chain from normalized within-repertoire ranks of inferred template counts. In a later analysis, generation probabilities were computed using a VDJ recombination model fitted to out-of-frame rearrangements, and the results were checked against IGoR. In a later analysis, hypergeometric tests were used to score TCR-TCR, TCR-HLA and TCR-CMV co-occurrence, with a repertoire-size bias correction applied to TCR pairs. In a later analysis, false discovery rates were estimated by permuting HLA or CMV assignments 20 times. A later analysis grouped co-occurring TCRs with DBSCAN, adding TCRdist sequence similarity when clustering within HLA-allele-positive subsets. Co-occurrence clustering excluded repertoires with fewer than 30,000 or more than 120,000 public chains, plus five with anomalous nucleotide sharing. Not all clones reach the TCRdb copy of this immuneACCESS table, which keeps in-frame sequences only. Checked studies attribute under half of the gap to unresolved V genes and leave the rest unexplained. V and J calls plus clone size are reproduced from that table; the DNA served to infer D and trimming. The sample contains 95,000 to 150,000 clones, 7% to 9.5% of them found a single time. Around 6% of the sample lies in the top ten.

In total, approximately 690 healthy bone marrow donors made up the cohort. At the time of sampling, every cohort member was nominally healthy, though immune exposures that went unrecorded were likely present. The donor was CMV seropositive and belonged to the group of 250 to 300 seropositive cohort members. Each donor provided a peripheral blood sample, and peripheral blood mononuclear cells were used for TCR beta sequencing. The Qiagen DNeasy Blood Extraction Kit was used to extract genomic DNA from the blood cell samples. In its sample, this clone was seen a few times. It lacks a known antigen. Base qualities are not recorded, but no much larger clone differs from it by a single base. The specimen was PBMCs. This receptor was identified in a woman aged 40-49 years in good health and CMV-seropositive.

The nucleotide sequence reads as follows: TGTGCCAGCAATCACTACAATCAGCCCCAGCATTTT. It translates as CASNHYNQPQHF. The rearrangement combines TRBV6-1 with TRBJ1-5; the D gene identity is not certain. From the cysteine up to the phenylalanine, the CDR3 has a length of 12 residues. The retained sequence is limited to the CDR3, 36 bases, with the frame set at the first base. CDR1 MNHNS and CDR2 SASEGT were looked up in the germline V gene. A distance of 7 bases separates the germline ends of V and J, which lose 7 bases and 3 bases respectively.